This T cell receptor beta chain originates from a study of pediatric ulcerative colitis. TCRdb's copy holds only in-frame clones and misses some; the assay was immunoSEQ multiplex PCR. The sample holds 60,000 to 75,000 clones, 77% seen once. About this clone itself: The target antigen is unknown.

Notes on the study in general: This repertoire reflects total lymphocytes rather than subpopulations like regulatory T cells.

The receptor's source is a boy younger than 18 with moderate ulcerative colitis. Sequences were obtained from blood.

The CDR3 DNA follows: TGTGCCACCAGCGGGGTCAGGGCAAAGGTCTATGGCTACACCTTC. Translating it yields CATSGVRAKVYGYTF. V is TRBV15 and J is TRBJ1-2; perhaps TRBD1 as D (5 bases). The CDR3 is made up of 15 amino acids. In germline, CDR1 is LNHNV, CDR2 YYDKDF (reference sequence). The V end lost 5 bases, the J end lost 4 bases, and 17 bases lay between the germline ends.